Listed below are T cell receptor beta chains from one sample, sequenced in a study of blood T cells in healthy people across ages. TCRdb called the 5' RACE reads again in MiXCR, with one record for every CDR3 protein. The table lists under 1,000,000 distinct CDR3 sequences, roughly 40% of them singletons. The specimen was blood. All receptors derive from a man aged 18 to 29 in good health. Both conserved end residues are part of each CDR3. Each record gives: V gene, D gene, clone size, J gene, CDR3 DNA, CDR3 protein. The D gene is left open where the match is weak. Size values are once, few and many counts, or a class for expanded clones, and some rows have none.

V gene: TRBV3-1; D gene: TRBD2; clone size: -; J gene: TRBJ2-5; CDR3 DNA: TGTGCCAGCAGCCAACTAGCGGAAGAGACCCAGTACTTC; CDR3 protein: CASSQLAEETQYF
V gene: TRBV29-1; D gene: -; clone size: many; J gene: TRBJ2-5; CDR3 DNA: TGCAGCGTCTATTCCTTAGGCGGGTTTCAAGAGACCCAGTACTTC; CDR3 protein: CSVYSLGGFQETQYF
V gene: TRBV7-2; D gene: TRBD1; clone size: -; J gene: TRBJ1-2; CDR3 DNA: TGTGCCAGCAGCCCGAATCCGGACAGGGGGTATGGCTACACCTTC; CDR3 protein: CASSPNPDRGYGYTF
V gene: TRBV7-2; D gene: TRBD2; clone size: few; J gene: TRBJ2-1; CDR3 DNA: TGTGCCAGCAGCGTCAGCCTCGGGGGGGCCGATCTGTTCTTC; CDR3 protein: CASSVSLGGADLFF
V gene: TRBV12-5; D gene: -; clone size: -; J gene: TRBJ1-1; CDR3 DNA: TGTGCTAGTGGTTCCACCCAAGGGAGCTTCACTGAAGCTTTCTTT; CDR3 protein: CASGSTQGSFTEAFF
V gene: TRBV20-1; D gene: TRBD1; clone size: -; J gene: TRBJ1-1; CDR3 DNA: TGCAGTGCTAGAGATCTACAGGGGGCGAAAATGGACACTGAAGCTTTCTTT; CDR3 protein: CSARDLQGAKMDTEAFF
V gene: TRBV28; D gene: -; clone size: -; J gene: TRBJ2-3; CDR3 DNA: TGTGCCAGCAGCCCCCAGAGACCAGATACGCAGTATTTT; CDR3 protein: CASSPQRPDTQYF
V gene: TRBV10-3; D gene: TRBD2; clone size: few; J gene: TRBJ2-3; CDR3 DNA: TGTGCCATCAGTTGGACTAGCGGGGGAGCTACTAGCACAGATACGCAGTATTTT; CDR3 protein: CAISWTSGGATSTDTQYF
V gene: TRBV6-5; D gene: TRBD2; clone size: many; J gene: TRBJ2-7; CDR3 DNA: TGTGCCAGCAGTTACTCGACTCCGCGGGGGATCTACAATGAGCAGTACTTC; CDR3 protein: CASSYSTPRGIYNEQYF
V gene: TRBV3-1; D gene: TRBD2; clone size: -; J gene: TRBJ2-5; CDR3 DNA: TGTGCCAGCAGCCAAGAGCCGCCGGGACTAGCCGAAGAGACCCAGTACTTC; CDR3 protein: CASSQEPPGLAEETQYF
V gene: TRBV20-1; D gene: -; clone size: few; J gene: TRBJ2-3; CDR3 DNA: TGCAGTGCTAGAGAGGGGAGTGGGGATACGCAGTATTTT; CDR3 protein: CSAREGSGDTQYF
V gene: TRBV4-3; D gene: -; clone size: few; J gene: TRBJ1-6; CDR3 DNA: TGCGCCAGCAGCCAAGAAGGGCTTAGGGGGTCGCTTTCTCCCCTCCACTTT; CDR3 protein: CASSQEGLRGSLSPLHF
V gene: TRBV18; D gene: TRBD1; clone size: once; J gene: TRBJ1-1; CDR3 DNA: TGTGCCAGCTCACTAGGACAGGGCGTTGCTGAAGCTTTCTTT; CDR3 protein: CASSLGQGVAEAFF